This T cell receptor (beta chain) was profiled in a study of neurological immune-mediated disorders. General study points: HTLV-1-associated myelopathy had the most TCR clonal expansion, and multiple sclerosis had the least, less than healthy controls.

V was cut by 0 bases and J by 2 bases, with 10 bases left in between. This CDR3 is built from 14 residues. The V gene's germline CDR1 is DFQATT and CDR2 SNEGSKA (reference sequence). TCRdb recomputed calls from the 5' RACE reads with MiXCR, one row per CDR3 protein. The table records approximately 84,000 distinct CDR3 sequences, 4.3% of them present only once. Time point noted: longitudinal time-point 3. This clonotype occurred many times. Its antigen remains unidentified. V is TRBV20-1 and J is TRBJ1-2; no firm D call. What was sequenced was PBMCs. The TCR sequence derives from a woman in her fifties or sixties with multiple sclerosis. The DNA of the CDR3 is TGCAGTGCTAGAGATAACGCGGAGAACTATGGCTACACCTTC. Translating it yields CSARDNAENYGYTF.